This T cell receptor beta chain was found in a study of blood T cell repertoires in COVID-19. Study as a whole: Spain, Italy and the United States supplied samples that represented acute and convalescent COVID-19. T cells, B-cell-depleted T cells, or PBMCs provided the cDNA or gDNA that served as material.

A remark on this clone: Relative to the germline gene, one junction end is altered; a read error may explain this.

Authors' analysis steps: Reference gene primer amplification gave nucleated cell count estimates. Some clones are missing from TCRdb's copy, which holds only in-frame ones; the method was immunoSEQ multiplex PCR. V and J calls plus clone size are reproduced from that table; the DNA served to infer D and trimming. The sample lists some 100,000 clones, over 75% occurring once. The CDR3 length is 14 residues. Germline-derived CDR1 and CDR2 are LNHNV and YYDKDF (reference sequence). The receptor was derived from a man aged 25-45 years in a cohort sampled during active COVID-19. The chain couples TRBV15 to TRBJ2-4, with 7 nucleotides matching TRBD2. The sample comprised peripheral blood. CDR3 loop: CATSRGGALAHVEF. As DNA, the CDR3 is TGTGCCACCAGCAGAGGAGGGGCACTAGCGCACGTTGAGTTC.